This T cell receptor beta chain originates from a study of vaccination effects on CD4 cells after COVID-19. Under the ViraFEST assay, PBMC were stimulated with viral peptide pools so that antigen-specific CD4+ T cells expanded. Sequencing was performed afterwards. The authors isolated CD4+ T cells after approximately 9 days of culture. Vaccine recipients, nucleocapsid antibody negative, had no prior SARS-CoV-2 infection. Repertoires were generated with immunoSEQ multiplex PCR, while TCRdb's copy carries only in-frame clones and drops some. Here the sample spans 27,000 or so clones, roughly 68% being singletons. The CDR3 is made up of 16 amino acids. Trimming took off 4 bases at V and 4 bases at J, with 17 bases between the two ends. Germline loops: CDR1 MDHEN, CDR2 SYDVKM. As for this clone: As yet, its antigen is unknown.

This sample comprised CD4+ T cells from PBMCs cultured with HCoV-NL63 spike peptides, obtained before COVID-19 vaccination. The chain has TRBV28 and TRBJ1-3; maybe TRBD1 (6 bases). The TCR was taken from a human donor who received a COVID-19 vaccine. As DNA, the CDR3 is TGTGCCAGCAGTTCCTACCATGGGGGGCTAGGAAACACCATATATTTT. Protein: CASSSYHGGLGNTIYF.